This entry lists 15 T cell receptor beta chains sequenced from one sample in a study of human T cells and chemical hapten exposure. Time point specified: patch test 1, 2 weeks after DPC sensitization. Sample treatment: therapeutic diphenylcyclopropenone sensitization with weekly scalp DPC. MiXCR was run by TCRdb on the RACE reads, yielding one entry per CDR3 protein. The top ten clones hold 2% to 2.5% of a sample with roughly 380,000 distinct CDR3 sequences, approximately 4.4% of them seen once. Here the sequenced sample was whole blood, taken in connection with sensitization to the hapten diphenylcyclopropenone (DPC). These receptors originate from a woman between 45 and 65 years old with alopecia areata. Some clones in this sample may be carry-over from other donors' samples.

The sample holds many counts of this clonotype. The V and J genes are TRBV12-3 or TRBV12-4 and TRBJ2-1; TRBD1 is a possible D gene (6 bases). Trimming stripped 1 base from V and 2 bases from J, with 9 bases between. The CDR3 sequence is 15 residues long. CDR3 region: CASSLGGPPYNEQFF. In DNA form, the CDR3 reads TGTGCCAGCAGTTTAGGGGGGCCCCCCTACAATGAGCAGTTCTTC.

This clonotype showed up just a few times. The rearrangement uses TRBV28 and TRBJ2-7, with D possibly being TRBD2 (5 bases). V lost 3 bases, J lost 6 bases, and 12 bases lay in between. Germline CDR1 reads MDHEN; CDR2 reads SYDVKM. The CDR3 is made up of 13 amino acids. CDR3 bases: TGTGCCAGCAGTTTCCTCCGAGGGTCCGAGCAGTACTTC. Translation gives CASSFLRGSEQYF.

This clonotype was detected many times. The CDR3 spells CASSFTDQPQHF. The DNA of the CDR3 is TGTGCCAGCAGCTTTACGGATCAGCCCCAGCATTTT. The chain employs TRBV7-9 and TRBJ1-5, with D unclear. CDR1 and CDR2 from the germline V gene are SEHNR and FQNEAQ (reference sequence). The length of the CDR3 is 12 residues. The V end was cut by 3 bases, the J end by 5 bases, with 5 bases between.

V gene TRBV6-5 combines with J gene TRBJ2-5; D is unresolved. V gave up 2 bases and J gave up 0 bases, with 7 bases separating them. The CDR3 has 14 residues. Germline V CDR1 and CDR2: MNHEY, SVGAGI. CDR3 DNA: TGTGCCAGCAGTTACCGGCCATACCAAGAGACCCAGTACTTC. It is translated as CASSYRPYQETQYF.

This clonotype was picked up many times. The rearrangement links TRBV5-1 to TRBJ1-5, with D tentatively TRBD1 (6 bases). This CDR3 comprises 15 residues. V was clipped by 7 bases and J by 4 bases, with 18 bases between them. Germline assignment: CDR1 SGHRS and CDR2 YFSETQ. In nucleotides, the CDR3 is TGCGCCAGCCCGGAGGGGGGGGGACGAAATCAGCCCCAGCATTTT. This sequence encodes CASPEGGGRNQPQHF.

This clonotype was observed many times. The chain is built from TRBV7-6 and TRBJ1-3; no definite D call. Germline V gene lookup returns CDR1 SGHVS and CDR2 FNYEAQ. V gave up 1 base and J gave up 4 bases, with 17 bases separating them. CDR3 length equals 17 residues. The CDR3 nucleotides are TGTGCCAGCAGCTTAGAGCATCCGGGGATAACAGGAAACACCATATATTTT. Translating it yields CASSLEHPGITGNTIYF.

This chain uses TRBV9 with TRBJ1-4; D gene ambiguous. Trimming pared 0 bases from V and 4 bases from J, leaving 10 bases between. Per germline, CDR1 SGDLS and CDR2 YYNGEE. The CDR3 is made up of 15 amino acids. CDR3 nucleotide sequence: TGTGCCAGCAGCGTAGAGGGCAGACGTAATGAAAAACTGTTTTTT. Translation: CASSVEGRRNEKLFF. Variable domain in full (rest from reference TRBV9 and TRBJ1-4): DSGVTQTPKHLITATGQRVTLRCSPRSGDLSVYWYQQSLDQGLQFLIQYYNGEERAKGNILERFSAQQFPDLHSELNLSSLELGDSALYFCASSVEGRRNEKLFFGSGTQLSVL.

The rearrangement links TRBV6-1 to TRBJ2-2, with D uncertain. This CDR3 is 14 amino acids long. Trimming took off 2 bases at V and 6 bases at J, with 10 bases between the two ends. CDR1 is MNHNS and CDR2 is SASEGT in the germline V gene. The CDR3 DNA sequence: TGTGCCAGCAGTGAATCGGGCGGACCCGGGGAGCTGTTTTTT. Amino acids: CASSESGGPGELFF.

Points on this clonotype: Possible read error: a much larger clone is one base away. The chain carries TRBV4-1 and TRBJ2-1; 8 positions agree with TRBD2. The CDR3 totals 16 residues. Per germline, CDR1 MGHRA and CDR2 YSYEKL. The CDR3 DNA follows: TGCGCCAGCAGTGGCTGGATAGCGGGAAAAGGGGATGAGCGGTTCTTC. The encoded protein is CASSGWIAGKGDERFF.

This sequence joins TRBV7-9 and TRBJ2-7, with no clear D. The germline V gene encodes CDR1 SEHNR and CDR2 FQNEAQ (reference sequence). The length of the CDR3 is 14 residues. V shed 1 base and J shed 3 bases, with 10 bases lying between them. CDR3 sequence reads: CASSLGLMYYEQYF. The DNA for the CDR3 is TGTGCCAGCAGCTTAGGGCTGATGTACTACGAGCAGTACTTC.

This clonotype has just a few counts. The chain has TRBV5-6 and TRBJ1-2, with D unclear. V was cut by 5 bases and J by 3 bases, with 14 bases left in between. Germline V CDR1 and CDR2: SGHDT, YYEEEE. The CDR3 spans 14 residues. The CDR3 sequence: CASSGWGGDYGYTF. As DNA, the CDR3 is TGTGCCAGCAGTGGTTGGGGTGGCGACTATGGCTACACCTTC.

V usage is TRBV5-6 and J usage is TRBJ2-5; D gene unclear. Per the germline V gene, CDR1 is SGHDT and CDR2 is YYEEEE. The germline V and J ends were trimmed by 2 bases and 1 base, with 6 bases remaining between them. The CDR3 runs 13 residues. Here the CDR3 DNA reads TGTGCCAGCAGCTTACTCGTCCAAGAGACCCAGTACTTC. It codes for CASSLLVQETQYF.

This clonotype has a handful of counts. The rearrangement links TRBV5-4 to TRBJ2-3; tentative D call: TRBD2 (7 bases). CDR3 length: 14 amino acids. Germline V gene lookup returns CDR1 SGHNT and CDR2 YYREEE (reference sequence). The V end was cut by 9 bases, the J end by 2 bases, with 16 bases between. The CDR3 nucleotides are TGTGCCACCCGGGAAGGGGGGGCCACAGATACGCAGTATTTT. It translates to CATREGGATDTQYF.

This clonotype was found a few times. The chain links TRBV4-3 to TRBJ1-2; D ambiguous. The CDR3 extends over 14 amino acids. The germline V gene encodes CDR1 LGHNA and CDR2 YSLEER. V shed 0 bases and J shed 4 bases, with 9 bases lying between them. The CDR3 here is CASSQDPFPYGYTF. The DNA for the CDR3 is TGCGCCAGCAGCCAAGATCCTTTCCCCTATGGCTACACCTTC.

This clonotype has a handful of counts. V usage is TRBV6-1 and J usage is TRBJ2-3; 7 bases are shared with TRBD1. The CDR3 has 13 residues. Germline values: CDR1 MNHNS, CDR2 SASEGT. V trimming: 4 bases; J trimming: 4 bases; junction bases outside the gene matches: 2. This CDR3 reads CASSGQGADTQYF. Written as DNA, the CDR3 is TGTGCCAGCAGTGGTCAGGGGGCAGATACGCAGTATTTT.